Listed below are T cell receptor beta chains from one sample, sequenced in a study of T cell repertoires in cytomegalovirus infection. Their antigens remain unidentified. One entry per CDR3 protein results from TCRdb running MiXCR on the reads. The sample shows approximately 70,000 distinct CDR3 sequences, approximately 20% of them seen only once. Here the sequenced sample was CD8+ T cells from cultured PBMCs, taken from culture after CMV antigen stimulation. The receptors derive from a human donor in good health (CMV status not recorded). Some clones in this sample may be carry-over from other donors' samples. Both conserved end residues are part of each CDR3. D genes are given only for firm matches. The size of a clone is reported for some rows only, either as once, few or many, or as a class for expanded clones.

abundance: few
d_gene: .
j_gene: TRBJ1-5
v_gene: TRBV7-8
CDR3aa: CASSNTVRNQPQHF
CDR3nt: TGTGCCAGCAGCAATACGGTTCGGAATCAGCCCCAGCATTTT

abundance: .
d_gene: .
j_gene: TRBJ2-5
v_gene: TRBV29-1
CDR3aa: CSVGAGKTQYF
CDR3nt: TGCAGCGTCGGGGCCGGGAAGACCCAGTACTTC

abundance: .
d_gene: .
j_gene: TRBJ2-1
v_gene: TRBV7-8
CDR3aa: CASSLGAGGEQFF
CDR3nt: TGTGCCAGCAGCTTAGGGGCAGGGGGGGAACAGTTCTTC

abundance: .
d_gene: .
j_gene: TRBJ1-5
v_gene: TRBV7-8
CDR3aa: CASSPYDSVNQPQHF
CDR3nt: TGTGCCAGCAGCCCCTACGACAGTGTAAATCAGCCCCAGCATTTT

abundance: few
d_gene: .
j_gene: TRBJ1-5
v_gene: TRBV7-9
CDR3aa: CASSRAGGWGQPQHF
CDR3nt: TGTGCCAGCAGCCGCGCGGGGGGGTGGGGGCAGCCCCAGCATTTT

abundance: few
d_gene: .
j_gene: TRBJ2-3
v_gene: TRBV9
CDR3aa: CASGGLGTDTQYF
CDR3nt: TGTGCCAGCGGGGGACTTGGCACAGATACGCAGTATTTT

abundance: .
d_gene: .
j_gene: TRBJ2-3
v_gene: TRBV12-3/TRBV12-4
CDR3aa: CASTPGATDTQYF
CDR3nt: TGTGCCAGCACCCCTGGGGCCACAGATACGCAGTATTTT

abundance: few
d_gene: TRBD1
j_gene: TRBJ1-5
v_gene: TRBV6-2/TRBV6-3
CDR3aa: CASSYRTGNQPQHF
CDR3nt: TGTGCCAGCAGTTACCGGACAGGGAATCAGCCCCAGCATTTT

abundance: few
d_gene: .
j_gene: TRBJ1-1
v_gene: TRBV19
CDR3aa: CASSINPNTEAFF
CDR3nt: TGTGCCAGTAGTATCAACCCGAACACTGAAGCTTTCTTT

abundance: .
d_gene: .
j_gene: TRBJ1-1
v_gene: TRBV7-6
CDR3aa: CASSSSGQNTEAFF
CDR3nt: TGTGCCAGCAGCTCCTCCGGGCAAAACACTGAAGCTTTCTTT

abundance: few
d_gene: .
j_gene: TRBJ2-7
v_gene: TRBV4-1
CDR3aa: CASSQGQGSSYEQYF
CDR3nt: TGCGCCAGCAGCCAAGGGCAGGGGAGCTCCTACGAGCAGTACTTC

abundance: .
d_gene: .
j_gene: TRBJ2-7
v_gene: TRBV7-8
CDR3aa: CASSIDRTHYEQYF
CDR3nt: TGTGCCAGCAGCATCGACAGGACCCACTACGAGCAGTACTTC

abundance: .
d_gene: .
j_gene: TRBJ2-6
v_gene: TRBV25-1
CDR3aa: CASSESTVWGLTF
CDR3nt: TGTGCCAGCAGTGAATCCACAGTTTGGGGGCTGACTTTC

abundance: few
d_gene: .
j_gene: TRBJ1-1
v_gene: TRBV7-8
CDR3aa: CASSLNAEGMNTEAFF
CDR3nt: TGTGCCAGCAGCTTAAATGCCGAGGGGATGAACACTGAAGCTTTCTTT

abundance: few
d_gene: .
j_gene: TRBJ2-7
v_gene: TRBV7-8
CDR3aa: CASSFQGGGNYEQYF
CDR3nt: TGTGCCAGCAGCTTTCAGGGAGGGGGCAACTACGAGCAGTACTTC

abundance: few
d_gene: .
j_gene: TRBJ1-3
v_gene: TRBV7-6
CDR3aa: CASSLGGGGSGNTIYF
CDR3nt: TGTGCCAGCAGCTTAGGCGGTGGGGGCTCTGGAAACACCATATATTTT

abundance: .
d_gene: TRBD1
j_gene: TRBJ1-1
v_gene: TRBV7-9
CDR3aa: CASRYRQGAITEAFF
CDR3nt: TGTGCCAGCAGATATAGACAGGGGGCGATCACTGAAGCTTTCTTT

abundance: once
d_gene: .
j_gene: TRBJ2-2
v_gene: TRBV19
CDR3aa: CASLKTSRTVAGNTGELFF
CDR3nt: TGTGCCAGTTTGAAAACCTCGAGGACTGTCGCAGGGAACACCGGGGAGCTGTTTTTT

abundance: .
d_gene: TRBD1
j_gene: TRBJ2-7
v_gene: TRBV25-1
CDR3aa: CASSESTRGTVPYEQYF
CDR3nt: TGTGCCAGCAGTGAATCCACCCGAGGGACAGTCCCCTACGAGCAGTACTTC

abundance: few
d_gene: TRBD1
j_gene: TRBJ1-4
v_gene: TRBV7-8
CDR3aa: CASSPRGQGEKLFF
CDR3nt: TGTGCCAGCAGCCCACGGGGACAGGGGGAAAAACTGTTTTTT

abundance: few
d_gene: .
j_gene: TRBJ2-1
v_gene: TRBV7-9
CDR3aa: CASSLDGGYNEQFF
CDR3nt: TGTGCCAGCAGCTTAGATGGGGGCTACAATGAGCAGTTCTTC

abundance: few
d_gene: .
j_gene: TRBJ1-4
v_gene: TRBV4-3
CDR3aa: CASSQEWAGNEKLFF
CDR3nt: TGCGCCAGCAGCCAAGAATGGGCAGGCAATGAAAAACTGTTTTTT

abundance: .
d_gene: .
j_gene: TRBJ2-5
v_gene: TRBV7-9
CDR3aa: CASSPEGQETQYF
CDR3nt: TGTGCCAGCAGCCCCGAGGGGCAAGAGACCCAGTACTTC

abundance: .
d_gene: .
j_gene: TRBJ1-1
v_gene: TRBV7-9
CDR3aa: CASSLVVEAFF
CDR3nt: TGTGCCAGCAGCTTAGTGGTCGAAGCTTTCTTT

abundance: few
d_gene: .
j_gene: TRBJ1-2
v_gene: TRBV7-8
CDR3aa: CASSPLTNYGYTF
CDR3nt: TGTGCCAGCAGCCCCTTAACTAACTATGGCTACACCTTC

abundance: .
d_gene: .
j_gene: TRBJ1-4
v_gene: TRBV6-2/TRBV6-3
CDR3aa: CASRRPRDEKLFF
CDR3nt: TGTGCCAGCAGACGACCTAGAGATGAAAAACTGTTTTTT

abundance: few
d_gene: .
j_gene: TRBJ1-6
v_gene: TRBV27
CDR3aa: CASSLIFRGSNSPLHF
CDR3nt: TGTGCCAGCAGTTTAATCTTCAGGGGATCGAATTCACCCCTCCACTTT

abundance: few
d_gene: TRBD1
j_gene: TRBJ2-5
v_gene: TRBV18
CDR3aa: CASSPGTGLETQYF
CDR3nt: TGTGCCAGCTCGCCCGGGACAGGGTTAGAGACCCAGTACTTC

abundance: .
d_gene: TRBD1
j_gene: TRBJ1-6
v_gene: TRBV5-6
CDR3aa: CASSAGDSTLTLHF
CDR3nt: TGTGCCAGCAGCGCGGGGGACAGCACTCTCACCCTCCACTTT

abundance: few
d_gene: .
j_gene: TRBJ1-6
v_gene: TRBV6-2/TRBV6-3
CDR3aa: CASSWTMGSPLHF
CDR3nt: TGTGCCAGCAGTTGGACGATGGGTTCACCCCTCCACTTT

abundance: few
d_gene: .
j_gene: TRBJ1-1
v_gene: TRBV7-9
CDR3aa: CASSLEWARNTEAFF
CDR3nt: TGTGCCAGCAGCTTAGAATGGGCGCGGAACACTGAAGCTTTCTTT

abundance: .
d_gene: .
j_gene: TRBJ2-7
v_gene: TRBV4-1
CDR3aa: CASSQDRVTRGAEQYF
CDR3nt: TGCGCCAGCAGCCAAGATCGTGTCACCCGGGGCGCCGAGCAGTACTTC

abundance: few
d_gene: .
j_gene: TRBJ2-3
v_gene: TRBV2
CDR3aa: CASSERSLTDTQYF
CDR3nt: TGTGCCAGCAGTGAAAGGAGTTTGACAGATACGCAGTATTTT

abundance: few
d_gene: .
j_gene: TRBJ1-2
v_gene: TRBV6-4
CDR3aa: CASSDRASNYGYTF
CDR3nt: TGTGCCAGCAGTGACAGGGCGTCCAACTATGGCTACACCTTC

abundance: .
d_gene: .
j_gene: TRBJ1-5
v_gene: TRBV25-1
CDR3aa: CASSEEGYNQPQHF
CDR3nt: TGTGCCAGCAGTGAAGAGGGCTACAATCAGCCCCAGCATTTT

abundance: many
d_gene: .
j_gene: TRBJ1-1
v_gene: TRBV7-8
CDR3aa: CASSLYYKTGPGTEAFF
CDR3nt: TGTGCCAGCAGCCTTTATTACAAAACAGGGCCGGGAACTGAAGCTTTCTTT

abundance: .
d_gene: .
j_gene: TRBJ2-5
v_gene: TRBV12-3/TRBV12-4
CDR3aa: CASSFVVAGQETQYF
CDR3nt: TGTGCCAGCAGTTTCGTGGTAGCAGGGCAAGAGACCCAGTACTTC

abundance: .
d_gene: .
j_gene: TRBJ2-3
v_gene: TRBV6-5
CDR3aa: CASSYFGRGPSTDTQYF
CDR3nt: TGTGCCAGCAGTTACTTCGGGCGGGGGCCCTCCACAGATACGCAGTATTTT

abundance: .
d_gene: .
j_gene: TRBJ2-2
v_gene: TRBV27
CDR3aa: CASRWGGAPGTGELFF
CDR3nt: TGTGCCAGCAGATGGGGGGGGGCCCCAGGGACCGGGGAGCTGTTTTTT

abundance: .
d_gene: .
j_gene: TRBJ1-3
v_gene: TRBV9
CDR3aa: CASSGIDTIYF
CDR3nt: TGTGCCAGCAGCGGAATAGACACCATATATTTT

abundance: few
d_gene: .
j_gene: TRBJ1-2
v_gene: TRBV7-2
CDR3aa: CASSYPTDTLYGYTF
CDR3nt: TGTGCCAGCAGCTACCCCACGGACACGCTTTATGGCTACACCTTC

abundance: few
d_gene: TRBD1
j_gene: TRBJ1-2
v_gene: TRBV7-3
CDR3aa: CASTMGTSGTGLNYGYTF
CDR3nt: TGTGCCAGCACCATGGGGACCTCCGGGACAGGGCTTAACTATGGCTACACCTTC

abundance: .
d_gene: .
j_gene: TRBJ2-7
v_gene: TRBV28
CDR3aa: CASSLQGVREQYF
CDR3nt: TGTGCCAGCAGTTTGCAGGGAGTCCGCGAGCAGTACTTC

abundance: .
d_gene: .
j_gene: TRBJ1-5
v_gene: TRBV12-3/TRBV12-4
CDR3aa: CASSTGSNQPQHF
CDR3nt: TGTGCCAGCAGTACAGGGAGCAATCAGCCCCAGCATTTT

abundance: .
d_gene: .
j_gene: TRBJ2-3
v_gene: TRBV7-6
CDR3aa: CASSAGVSTDTQYF
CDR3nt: TGTGCCAGCAGCGCAGGAGTTAGCACAGATACGCAGTATTTT

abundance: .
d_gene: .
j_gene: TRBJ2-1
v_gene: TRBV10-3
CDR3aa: CAISETQGQFF
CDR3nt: TGTGCCATCAGTGAGACTCAAGGGCAGTTCTTC

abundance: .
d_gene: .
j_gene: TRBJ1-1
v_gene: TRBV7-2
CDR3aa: CASSPRVSNTEAFF
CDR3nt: TGTGCCAGCAGCCCCAGGGTTTCGAACACTGAAGCTTTCTTT

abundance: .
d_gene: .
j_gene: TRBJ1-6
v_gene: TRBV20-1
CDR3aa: CSARDHAGSSYNSPLHF
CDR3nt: TGCAGTGCTAGAGATCATGCAGGGAGCTCCTATAATTCACCCCTCCACTTT

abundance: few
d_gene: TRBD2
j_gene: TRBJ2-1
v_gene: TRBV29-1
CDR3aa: CSVEGTSGATYNEQFF
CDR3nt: TGCAGCGTTGAAGGGACTAGCGGGGCCACCTACAATGAGCAGTTCTTC

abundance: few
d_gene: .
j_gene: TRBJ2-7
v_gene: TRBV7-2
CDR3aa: CASSFGTPGEQYF
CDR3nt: TGTGCCAGTTCTTTCGGGACACCGGGCGAGCAGTACTTC

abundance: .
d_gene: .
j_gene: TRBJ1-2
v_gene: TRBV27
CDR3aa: CASSLQGLNGYTF
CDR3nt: TGTGCCAGCAGTTTACAGGGTCTTAATGGCTACACCTTC

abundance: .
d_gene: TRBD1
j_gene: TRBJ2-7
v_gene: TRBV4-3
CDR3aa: CASSQVTGGPYEQYF
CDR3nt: TGCGCCAGCAGCCAAGTGACAGGGGGGCCCTACGAGCAGTACTTC